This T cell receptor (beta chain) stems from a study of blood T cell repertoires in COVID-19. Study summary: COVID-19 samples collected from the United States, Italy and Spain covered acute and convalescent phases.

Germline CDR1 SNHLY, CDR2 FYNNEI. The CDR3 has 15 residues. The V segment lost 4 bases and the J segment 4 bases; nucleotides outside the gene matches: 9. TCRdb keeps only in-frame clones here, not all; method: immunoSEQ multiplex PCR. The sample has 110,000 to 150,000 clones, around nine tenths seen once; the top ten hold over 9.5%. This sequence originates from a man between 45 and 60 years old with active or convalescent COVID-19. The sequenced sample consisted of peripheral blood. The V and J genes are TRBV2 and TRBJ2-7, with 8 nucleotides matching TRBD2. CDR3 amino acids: CASSGTKREFYEQYF. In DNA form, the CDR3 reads TGTGCCAGCAGTGGGACTAAGCGGGAGTTTTACGAGCAGTACTTC. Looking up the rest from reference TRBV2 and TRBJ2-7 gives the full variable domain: EPEVTQTPSHQVTQMGQEVILRCVPISNHLYFYWYRQILGQKVEFLVSFYNNEISEKSEIFDDQFSVERPDGSNFTLKIRSTKLEDSAMYFCASSGTKREFYEQYFGPGTRLTVT.